A single sample is the source of the 7 T cell receptor beta chains below, sequenced in a study of blood T cell repertoires in COVID-19 (dated by TCRdb to the early 2020s). Libraries came from the immunoSEQ multiplex PCR assay. The source is immuneACCESS, and TCRdb retained only in-frame sequences with V and J called. Part of the clones is not carried over; for the studies checked, unresolved V genes explain less than half of this, and the remainder is unexplained. The sample profile shows about 430,000 clones; 70% to 90% of them were found once. Of the sample, around 1.5% falls within the top ten clones. Sequenced material: PBMCs or T cells enriched from blood (not recorded which). The receptors shown here come from a woman aged 18-35 years who had been exposed to COVID-19.

The sample holds one count of this clone. The V and J genes are TRBV5-1 and TRBJ2-5; 10 bases line up with TRBD2. With V trimmed by 3 bases and J by 5 bases, 16 bases remained unmatched. There are 18 residues in the CDR3. Per germline, CDR1 SGHRS and CDR2 YFSETQ. CDR3 in DNA: TGCGCCAGCAGCTGGGGCGGAGGGCTAGCGGGAGTGGGCGAGACCCAGTACTTC. Translating it yields CASSWGGGLAGVGETQYF.

This clone was counted once. V usage is TRBV5-1 and J usage is TRBJ2-3; D might be TRBD2 (5 bases). From germline, CDR1 is SGHRS and CDR2 YFSETQ. V lost 0 bases and J 4 bases, leaving 12 bases between the germline ends. This CDR3 spans 15 amino acids. In DNA form, the CDR3 reads TGCGCCAGCAGCTTGGATAGTAGCGTAGCAGATACGCAGTATTTT. Encoded protein: CASSLDSSVADTQYF.

This clone turned up a few times. The gene calls are TRBV24-1 and TRBJ2-3; D gene uncertain. Germline V gene sequence: CDR1 KGHDR, CDR2 SFDVKD. With 8 bases removed from V and 0 bases from J, the gap between germline ends came to 8 bases. This CDR3 comprises 13 residues. The CDR3 loop is CATNYPSTDTQYF. DNA for the CDR3: TGTGCCACCAACTACCCGAGCACAGATACGCAGTATTTT.

This clone appeared a single time. The chain recombines TRBV7-6 with TRBJ1-1; possible D gene TRBD1, 5 bases. CDR1 is SGHVS, CDR2 FNYEAQ, per germline. Trimming pared 1 base from V and 5 bases from J, leaving 14 bases between. The CDR3 is 15 residues long. Here the CDR3 reads CASSLGRQGRTEAFF. The CDR3 DNA is TGTGCCAGCAGCTTAGGTCGGCAGGGTAGGACTGAAGCTTTCTTT.

The chain carries TRBV12-3 or TRBV12-4 and TRBJ1-2; 8 bases are a match to TRBD1. The CDR3 spans 13 residues. J gave up 8 bases and V 6 bases, and 8 bases lay outside the gene matches. Written as DNA, the CDR3 is TGTGCCAGCAGACAAGGACAGGGCGGCGGCTACACCTTC. Amino acid sequence: CASRQGQGGGYTF.

CDR3 protein: CASSYAQNTEAFF. CDR3 coding DNA: TGTGCCAGCAGTTACGCGCAGAACACTGAAGCTTTCTTT. The rearrangement links TRBV6-5 to TRBJ1-1; D call uncertain. CDR3 length equals 13 residues. Germline values: CDR1 MNHEY, CDR2 SVGAGI. The V and J ends lost 2 bases and 1 base respectively, with 5 bases between them.

The rearrangement uses TRBV3-1 (or the pseudogene TRBV3-2) and TRBJ1-1; D is perhaps TRBD1 (6 bases). CDR3 length equals 14 residues. Germline CDR1 is LGHDT and CDR2 is YNNKEL (reference sequence). The germline V and J ends were trimmed by 4 bases and 1 base, with 10 bases remaining between them. CDR3 bases: TGTGCCAGCAGCCGGACAGACACGAACACTGAAGCTTTCTTT. This translates into CASSRTDTNTEAFF.